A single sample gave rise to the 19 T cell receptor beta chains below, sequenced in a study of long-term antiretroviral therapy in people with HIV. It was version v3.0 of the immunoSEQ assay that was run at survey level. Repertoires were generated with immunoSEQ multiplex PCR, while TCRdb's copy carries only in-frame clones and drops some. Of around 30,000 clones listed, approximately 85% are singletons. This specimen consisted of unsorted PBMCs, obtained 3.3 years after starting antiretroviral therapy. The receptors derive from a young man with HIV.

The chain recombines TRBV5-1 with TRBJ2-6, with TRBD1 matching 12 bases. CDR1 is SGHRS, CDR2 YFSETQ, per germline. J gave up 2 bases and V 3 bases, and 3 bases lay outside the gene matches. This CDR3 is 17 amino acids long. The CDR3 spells CASSWDRGLTGANVLTF. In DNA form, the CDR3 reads TGCGCCAGCAGCTGGGACAGGGGGCTGACTGGGGCCAACGTCCTGACTTTC.

CDR3 DNA sequence: TGTGCCAGCAGCATGGGGGGGACCCAGTACTTC. This translates into CASSMGGTQYF. The rearrangement uses TRBV13 and TRBJ2-5; D possibly corresponds to TRBD2 (6 bases). This CDR3 is 11 amino acids long. Germline V gene lookup returns CDR1 PRHDT and CDR2 FYEKMQ (reference sequence). Trimming shortened V by 5 bases and J by 7 bases, and 8 bases separated the two germline ends.

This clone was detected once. The CDR3 spells CASTTTGLDYGYTF. CDR3 DNA: TGTGCCAGCACCACGACAGGGCTAGACTATGGCTACACCTTC. The J gene is TRBJ1-2, the V gene TRBV27; 7 nucleotides agree with TRBD1. The germline V gene encodes CDR1 MNHEY and CDR2 SMNVEV (reference sequence). After removal of 7 bases from V and 3 bases from J, the junction contained 8 bases not matched to a gene. The CDR3 runs 14 residues.

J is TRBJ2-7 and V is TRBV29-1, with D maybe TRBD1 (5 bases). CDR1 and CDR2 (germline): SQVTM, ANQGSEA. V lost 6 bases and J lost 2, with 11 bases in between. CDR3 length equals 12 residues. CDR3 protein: CSVNAGPYEQYF. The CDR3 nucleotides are TGCAGCGTAAATGCAGGGCCCTACGAGCAGTACTTC.

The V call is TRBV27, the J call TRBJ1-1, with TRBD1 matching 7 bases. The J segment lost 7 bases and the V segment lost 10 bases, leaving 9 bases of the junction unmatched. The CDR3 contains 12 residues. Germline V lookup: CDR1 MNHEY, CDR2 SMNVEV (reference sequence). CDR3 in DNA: TGTGCCACCGCTACCACAGGGGTTGAAGCTTTCTTT. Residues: CATATTGVEAFF.

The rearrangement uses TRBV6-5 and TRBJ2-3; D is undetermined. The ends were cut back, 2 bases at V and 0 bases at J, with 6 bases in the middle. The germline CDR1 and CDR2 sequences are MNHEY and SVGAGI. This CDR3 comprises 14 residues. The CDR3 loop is CASSYQFSTDTQYF. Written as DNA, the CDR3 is TGTGCCAGCAGTTACCAATTTAGCACAGATACGCAGTATTTT.

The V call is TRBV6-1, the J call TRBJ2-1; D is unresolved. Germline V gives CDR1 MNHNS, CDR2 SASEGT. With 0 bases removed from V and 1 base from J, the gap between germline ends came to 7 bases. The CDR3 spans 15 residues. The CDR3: CASSEATGSYNEQFF. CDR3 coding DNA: TGTGCCAGCAGTGAAGCTACTGGATCCTACAATGAGCAGTTCTTC.

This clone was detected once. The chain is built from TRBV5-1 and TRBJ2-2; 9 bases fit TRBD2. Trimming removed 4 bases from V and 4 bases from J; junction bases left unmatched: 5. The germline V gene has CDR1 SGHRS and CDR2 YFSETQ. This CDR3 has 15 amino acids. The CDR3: CASSGAGGRTGELFF. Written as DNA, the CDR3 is TGCGCCAGCAGCGGCGCGGGGGGGCGCACCGGGGAGCTGTTTTTT.

The CDR3 reads CASSVSTGDSNQPQHF. CDR3 DNA sequence: TGTGCCAGCAGTGTATCGACAGGGGACAGCAATCAGCCCCAGCATTTT. V usage is TRBV6-1 and J usage is TRBJ1-5; 8 bases are shared with TRBD1. The ends lost 4 bases at V and 1 base at J; junction bases unmatched: 6. Germline V gives CDR1 MNHNS, CDR2 SASEGT. This CDR3 spans 16 amino acids.

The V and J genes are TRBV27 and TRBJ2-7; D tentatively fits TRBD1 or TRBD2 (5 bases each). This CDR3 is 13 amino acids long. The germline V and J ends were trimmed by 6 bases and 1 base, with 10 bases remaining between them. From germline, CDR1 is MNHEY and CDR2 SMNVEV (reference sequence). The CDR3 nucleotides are TGTGCCAGCAGCTCCAGGGAGTCCTACGAGCAGTACTTC. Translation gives CASSSRESYEQYF.

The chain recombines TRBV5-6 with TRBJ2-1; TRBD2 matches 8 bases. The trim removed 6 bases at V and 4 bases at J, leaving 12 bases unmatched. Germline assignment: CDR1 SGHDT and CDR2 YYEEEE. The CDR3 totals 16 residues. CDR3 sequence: CASTRGRGAGYNEQFF. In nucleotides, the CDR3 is TGTGCCAGCACCCGAGGGCGGGGGGCCGGGTACAATGAGCAGTTCTTC.

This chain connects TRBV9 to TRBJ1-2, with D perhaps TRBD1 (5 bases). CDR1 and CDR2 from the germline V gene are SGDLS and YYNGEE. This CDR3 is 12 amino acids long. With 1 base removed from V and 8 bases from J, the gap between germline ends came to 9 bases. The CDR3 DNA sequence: TGTGCCAGCAGCGTACCCGGACACGGCTACACCTTC. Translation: CASSVPGHGYTF.

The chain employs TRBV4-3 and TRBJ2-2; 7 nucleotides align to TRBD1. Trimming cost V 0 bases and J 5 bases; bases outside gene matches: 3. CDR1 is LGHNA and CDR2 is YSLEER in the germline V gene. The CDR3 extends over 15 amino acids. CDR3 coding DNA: TGCGCCAGCAGCCAAGATTACAGGGGAACCGGGGAGCTGTTTTTT. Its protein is CASSQDYRGTGELFF.

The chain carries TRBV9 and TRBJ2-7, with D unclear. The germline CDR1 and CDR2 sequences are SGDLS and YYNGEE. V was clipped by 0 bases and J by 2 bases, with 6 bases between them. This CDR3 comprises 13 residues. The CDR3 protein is CASSVGGTYEQYF. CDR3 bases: TGTGCCAGCAGCGTAGGTGGGACCTACGAGCAGTACTTC.

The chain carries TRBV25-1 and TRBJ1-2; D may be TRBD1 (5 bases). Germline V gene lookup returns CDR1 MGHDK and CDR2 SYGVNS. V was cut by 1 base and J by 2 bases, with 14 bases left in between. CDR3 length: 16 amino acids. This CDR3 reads CASSEFASAGNYGYTF. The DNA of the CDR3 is TGTGCCAGCAGTGAATTCGCCTCGGCAGGGAACTATGGCTACACCTTC.

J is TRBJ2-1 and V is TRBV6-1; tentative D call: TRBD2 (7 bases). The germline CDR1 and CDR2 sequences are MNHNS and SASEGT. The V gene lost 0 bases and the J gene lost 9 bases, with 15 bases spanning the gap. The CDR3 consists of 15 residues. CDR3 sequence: CASSEARGADIEQFF. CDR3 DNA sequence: TGTGCCAGCAGTGAAGCCCGGGGGGCCGACATTGAGCAGTTCTTC.

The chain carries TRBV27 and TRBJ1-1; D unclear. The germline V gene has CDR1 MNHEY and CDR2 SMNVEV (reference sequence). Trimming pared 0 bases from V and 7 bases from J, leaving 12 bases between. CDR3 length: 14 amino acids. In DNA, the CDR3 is TGTGCCAGCAGTTTATCGATGATGGGCCTTGAAGCTTTCTTT. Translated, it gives CASSLSMMGLEAFF.

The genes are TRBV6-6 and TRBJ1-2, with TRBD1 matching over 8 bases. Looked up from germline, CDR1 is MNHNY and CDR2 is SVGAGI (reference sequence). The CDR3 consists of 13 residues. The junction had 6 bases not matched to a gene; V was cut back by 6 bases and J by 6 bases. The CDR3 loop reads CASRTGATDGYTF. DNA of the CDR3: TGTGCCAGCAGGACAGGGGCTACGGATGGCTACACCTTC.

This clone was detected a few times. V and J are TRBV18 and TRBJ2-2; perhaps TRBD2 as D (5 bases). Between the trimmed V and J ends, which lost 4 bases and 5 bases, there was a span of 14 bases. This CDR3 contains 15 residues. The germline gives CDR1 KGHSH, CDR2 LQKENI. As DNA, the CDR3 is TGTGCCAGCTCACTGGCTCCTAGCTGGACCGGGGAGCTGTTTTTT. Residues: CASSLAPSWTGELFF. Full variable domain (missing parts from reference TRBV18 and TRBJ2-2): NAGVMQNPRHLVRRRGQEARLRCSPMKGHSHVYWYRQLPEEGLKFMVYLQKENIIDESGMPKERFSAEFPKEGPSILRIQQVVRGDSAAYFCASSLAPSWTGELFFGEGSRLTVL.